Presented here are 30 T cell receptor beta chains from one specimen sequenced in a study of blood T cells in healthy people across ages. Through a sample-barcoded 5' primer and a J-beta primer mix, a second PCR was run for about 6 to 12 cycles. TCRdb called the 5' RACE reads again in MiXCR, with one record for every CDR3 protein. Here the sample spans around 1,100,000 distinct CDR3 sequences, about two fifths being singletons. The material sequenced was blood. These receptors were taken from a young man in good health.

The genes are TRBV4-2 and TRBJ1-6, with 7 positions matching TRBD1. The CDR3 is made up of 17 amino acids. With 0 bases clipped from V and 6 bases from J, the junction kept 8 bases outside the gene matches. The germline V gene encodes CDR1 LGHNA and CDR2 YNFKEQ. In DNA, the CDR3 is TGTGCCAGCAGCCAAGACCGGATAACAGGGGTTAATTCACCCCTCCACTTT. Encoded protein: CASSQDRITGVNSPLHF.

This sequence joins TRBV11-2 and TRBJ1-2; D may be TRBD1 (6 bases). V lost 4 bases and J 8 bases, leaving 20 bases between the germline ends. The length of the CDR3 is 15 residues. CDR1 and CDR2 from the germline V gene are SGHAT and FQNNGV. CDR3 sequence: CASSSIQGRDMGYTF. In DNA, the CDR3 is TGTGCCAGCAGCTCTATACAAGGCAGGGACATGGGCTACACCTTC.

This clonotype was counted only a few times. The V call is TRBV6-5, the J call TRBJ2-3, with a tentative D call TRBD1 (6 bases). CDR1 MNHEY and CDR2 SVGAGI come from the germline V gene. This CDR3 contains 13 residues. Trimming took 7 bases from V and 3 from J, leaving 11 bases between them. The CDR3 region has the DNA TGTGCCAGCACCCCACAGGGAACAGATACGCAGTATTTT. It translates to CASTPQGTDTQYF.

A few counts support this clonotype. J is TRBJ2-1 and V is TRBV7-2; 10 bases are a match to TRBD2. Germline assignment: CDR1 SGHTA and CDR2 FQGNSA. This CDR3 has 18 residues. The trim removed 3 bases at V and 5 bases at J, leaving 13 bases unmatched. The CDR3 nucleotides are TGTGCCAGCAGCTTGAGGACTAGCGGACTTAACTTTAACAATGAGCAGTTCTTC. Translated: CASSLRTSGLNFNNEQFF.

This clonotype was counted ten times or more. This chain uses TRBV2 with TRBJ2-1, with D perhaps matching TRBD2 (5 bases). The CDR3 spans 14 residues. Germline V gene lookup returns CDR1 SNHLY and CDR2 FYNNEI. Deletions cut 7 bases from V and 2 bases from J, with 12 bases between. The CDR3, as DNA: TGTGCCAGCATGAGTGGGAGTCCCTACAATGAGCAGTTCTTC. This encodes CASMSGSPYNEQFF.

The rearrangement links TRBV27 to TRBJ2-4, with D possibly being TRBD2 (6 bases). Gene TRBJ2-7 matches the end of the DNA better, so the J call may be wrong. Per the germline V gene, CDR1 is MNHEY and CDR2 is SMNVEV (reference sequence). The CDR3 runs 14 residues. The chain's CDR3 is CASSFGGTHNEQYF. The CDR3 region has the DNA TGTGCCAGCAGTTTTGGGGGGACCCACAACGAGCAGTACTTC.

The rearrangement uses TRBV29-1 and TRBJ1-1; D ambiguous. CDR3 length: 13 residues. The ends were cut back, 7 bases at V and 3 bases at J, with 15 bases in the middle. Germline V CDR1 and CDR2: SQVTM, ANQGSEA. The CDR3 DNA follows: TGCAGCGCCGCACCCCTGAGGGACACTGAAGCTTTCTTT. Amino acid sequence: CSAAPLRDTEAFF.

The V and J genes are TRBV15 and TRBJ1-2; D unresolved. Germline lookup yields CDR1 LNHNV and CDR2 YYDKDF (reference sequence). The V end was cut by 0 bases, the J end by 4 bases, with 9 bases between. This CDR3 comprises 14 residues. Written as DNA, the CDR3 is TGTGCCACCAGCAGAGATAGTCCAGGCTATGGCTACACCTTC. Translating gives CATSRDSPGYGYTF.

This clonotype was found many times. V gene TRBV7-9 combines with J gene TRBJ1-1, with D maybe TRBD1 (5 bases). The V and J ends lost 1 base and 7 bases respectively, with 7 bases between them. The length of the CDR3 is 12 residues. Germline values: CDR1 SEHNR, CDR2 FQNEAQ (reference sequence). The CDR3 reads CASSLGGGEAFF. CDR3 bases: TGTGCCAGCAGCTTAGGGGGGGGTGAAGCTTTCTTT.

This clonotype was seen only a few times. The V and J genes are TRBV5-1 and TRBJ1-6; D unresolved. The germline CDR1 and CDR2 sequences are SGHRS and YFSETQ. This CDR3 is 15 amino acids long. V lost 1 base to trimming and J lost 3 bases, with 8 bases between them. CDR3 in DNA: TGCGCCAGCAGCTTGAACACGGACTATAATTCACCCCTCCACTTT. It encodes CASSLNTDYNSPLHF.

V is TRBV9 and J is TRBJ1-4; 8 nucleotides match TRBD1. The CDR3 is made up of 15 amino acids. J lost 4 bases, V lost 2 bases, and 4 bases had no gene match. The germline V gene encodes CDR1 SGDLS and CDR2 YYNGEE. The CDR3 reads CASSVLTGVNEKLFF. CDR3 in DNA: TGTGCCAGCAGCGTCTTGACAGGGGTTAATGAAAAACTGTTTTTT. The full variable domain, in which reference TRBV9 and TRBJ1-4 provide the parts outside the CDR3, is DSGVTQTPKHLITATGQRVTLRCSPRSGDLSVYWYQQSLDQGLQFLIQYYNGEERAKGNILERFSAQQFPDLHSELNLSSLELGDSALYFCASSVLTGVNEKLFFGSGTQLSVL.

This clonotype was seen at least ten times. The rearrangement joins TRBV10-3 to TRBJ2-5, with D unresolved. The germline gives CDR1 ENHRY, CDR2 SYGVKD. CDR3 length: 14 amino acids. V lost 0 bases to trimming and J lost 2 bases, with 7 bases between them. The CDR3 nucleotides are TGTGCCATCAGTGAGTCGGGCAGTCAAGAGACCCAGTACTTC. Amino acid sequence: CAISESGSQETQYF.

The chain joins TRBV11-2 to TRBJ2-4; D not certain. The DNA matches TRBJ2-7 better at its end, which makes the J call doubtful. The CDR3 has 14 residues. Germline V gene sequence: CDR1 SGHAT, CDR2 FQNNGV. For the CDR3, the DNA is TGTGCCAGCAGCTTAAACCATTACAACTACGAGCAGTACTTC. Amino acid sequence: CASSLNHYNYEQYF.

Concerning this clonotype: An end of the junction does not agree with germline; a read error may underlie this. The genes are TRBV28 and TRBJ1-2, with D unresolved. The CDR3 sequence is 15 residues long. Germline V gene lookup returns CDR1 MDHEN and CDR2 SYDVKM. The CDR3 here is CASTTEISANYGHTF. CDR3 in DNA: TGTGCCAGCACTACAGAGATATCAGCTAACTATGGCCACACCTTC.

V gene TRBV6-6 combines with J gene TRBJ1-1; TRBD1 aligns across 7 bases. The germline CDR1 and CDR2 sequences are MNHNY and SVGAGI (reference sequence). V lost 2 bases to trimming and J lost 3 bases; unmatched junction nucleotides: 9. The CDR3 extends over 16 amino acids. The CDR3 DNA is TGTGCCAGCAGTTACCACATCAGGGGGTATGACACTGAAGCTTTCTTT. Translating it yields CASSYHIRGYDTEAFF.

The chain combines TRBV6-2 or TRBV6-3 with TRBJ2-5, with 13 bases that match TRBD2. The J call may not be correct, given that the DNA end is closer to TRBJ2-7. Germline CDR1 is MNHEY and CDR2 is SVGEGT. The CDR3 is 16 amino acids. The chain's CDR3 is CASSSTGTSGAYEQYF. Here the CDR3 DNA reads TGTGCCAGCAGTAGCACCGGGACTAGCGGGGCTTACGAGCAGTACTTC.

The V gene is TRBV28, the J gene TRBJ2-7; D is unclear. The CDR3 is 13 amino acids. The germline gives CDR1 MDHEN, CDR2 SYDVKM. The V gene lost 6 bases and the J gene lost 3 bases, with 12 bases spanning the gap. The CDR3 DNA follows: TGTGCCAGCAGCCACGCCCCGGTCTACGAGCAGTACTTC. Protein product: CASSHAPVYEQYF.

This clonotype was detected ten times or more. The chain is built from TRBV20-1 and TRBJ2-5; D remains unclear. Trimming stripped 1 base from V and 2 bases from J, with 8 bases between. CDR1 is DFQATT and CDR2 is SNEGSKA in the germline V gene (reference sequence). There are 13 residues in the CDR3. CDR3 sequence: CSARVGQQETQYF. For the CDR3, the DNA is TGCAGTGCTAGAGTTGGCCAGCAAGAGACCCAGTACTTC.

The genes are TRBV6-5 and TRBJ2-3; possibly TRBD2 for D (5 bases). V lost 5 bases and J lost 0, with 9 bases in between. Germline V gene sequence: CDR1 MNHEY, CDR2 SVGAGI. CDR3 length: 14 residues. The DNA of the CDR3 is TGTGCCAGCAGTGACTACGATAGCACAGATACGCAGTATTTT. It specifies CASSDYDSTDTQYF.

V usage is TRBV7-2 and J usage is TRBJ1-1, with TRBD1 as a possible D gene (5 bases). This CDR3 spans 14 amino acids. V was clipped by 5 bases and J by 11 bases, with 21 bases between them. Germline values: CDR1 SGHTA, CDR2 FQGNSA. The CDR3 loop is CASSGMDRPWGAFF. The CDR3 DNA is TGTGCCAGCAGCGGAATGGACCGACCTTGGGGGGCTTTCTTT.

The chain couples TRBV2 to TRBJ2-1; 7 bases map to TRBD2. V was clipped by 9 bases and J by 7 bases; unmatched bases: 6. Germline lookup yields CDR1 SNHLY and CDR2 FYNNEI. The CDR3 sequence is 12 residues long. This CDR3 is CASKTSWNEQFF. Written as DNA, the CDR3 is TGTGCCAGTAAGACTAGCTGGAATGAGCAGTTCTTC.

The sample holds a few counts of this clonotype. The CDR3 bases are TGTGCCAGCAGTTACTATGGGATCGAGGCCAACTATGGCTACACCTTC. It yields the protein CASSYYGIEANYGYTF. The chain is built from TRBV6-5 and TRBJ1-2; no clear D. The CDR3 covers 16 residues. Trimming left V 1 base short and J 2 bases short, with 14 bases between. Germline V lookup: CDR1 MNHEY, CDR2 SVGAGI.

This clonotype was counted a few times. The chain carries TRBV29-1 and TRBJ1-1; tentative D call: TRBD1 (6 bases). The germline V gene has CDR1 SQVTM and CDR2 ANQGSEA. The germline V and J ends were trimmed by 8 bases and 0 bases, with 10 bases remaining between them. The CDR3 runs 12 residues. The DNA of the CDR3 is TGCAGCACCCGGACAGTGAACACTGAAGCTTTCTTT. It yields the protein CSTRTVNTEAFF.

This chain uses TRBV28 with TRBJ1-2, with a weak D call TRBD1 (5 bases). Germline loops: CDR1 MDHEN, CDR2 SYDVKM. The CDR3 sequence is 17 residues long. With 1 base removed from V and 1 base from J, the gap between germline ends came to 16 bases. The CDR3 spells CASSLSSGTAYNYGYTF. The CDR3, as DNA: TGTGCCAGCAGTTTATCCTCCGGGACGGCGTATAACTATGGCTACACCTTC.

This clonotype was found a few times. This sequence joins TRBV6-2 or TRBV6-3 and TRBJ1-2; D is unresolved. The CDR3 spans 14 residues. Germline assignment: CDR1 MNHEY and CDR2 SVGEGT. V was clipped by 8 bases and J by 7 bases, with 20 bases between them. CDR3 nucleotide sequence: TGTGCCAGCTCCCAGATATGGGCTCGGCCTGGCTACACCTTC. It translates to CASSQIWARPGYTF.

The sample holds one count of this clonotype. The chain employs TRBV6-5 and TRBJ1-1, with D maybe TRBD1 (6 bases). Deletions cut 5 bases from V and 3 bases from J, with 13 bases between. Germline V gene sequence: CDR1 MNHEY, CDR2 SVGAGI. The CDR3 covers 14 residues. The CDR3 sequence: CASSAQGPYTEAFF. The CDR3 DNA is TGTGCCAGCAGTGCCCAGGGGCCATACACTGAAGCTTTCTTT.

The V call is TRBV27, the J call TRBJ1-6, with 9 bases identical to TRBD1. J lost 8 bases, V lost 2 bases, and 4 bases had no gene match. Germline V gene data show CDR1 as MNHEY and CDR2 as SMNVEV (reference sequence). This CDR3 has 15 amino acids. Written as DNA, the CDR3 is TGTGCCAGCAGTTTAAGACAGGGGGGGGATTCACCCCTCCACTTT. The encoded protein is CASSLRQGGDSPLHF.

This clonotype was seen just once. The germline gene is not matched at one end of the junction; a read error may be the cause. The chain links TRBV10-3 to TRBJ1-5; D remains unclear. Looked up from germline, CDR1 is ENHRY and CDR2 is SYGVKD. The CDR3 runs to 13 residues. CDR3 nucleotides: TGTGCCTTCAGTGTGGCCTGGGATCAGCCCCAGCATTTT. It specifies CAFSVAWDQPQHF.

The J gene is TRBJ2-5, the V gene TRBV7-2, with TRBD2 matching over 7 bases. After removal of 1 base from V and 11 bases from J, the junction contained 16 bases not matched to a gene. This CDR3 has 16 residues. CDR1 is SGHTA, CDR2 FQGNSA, per germline. The CDR3 nucleotides read TGTGCCAGCAGCTTAGGGGGGGGGTCCACCTACAATGAGCAGTACTTC. It specifies CASSLGGGSTYNEQYF.

This clonotype was counted a single time. The chain employs TRBV20-1 and TRBJ2-1, with a weak D call TRBD1 (5 bases). Looked up from germline, CDR1 is DFQATT and CDR2 is SNEGSKA (reference sequence). Trimming shortened V by 0 bases and J by 6 bases, and 12 bases separated the two germline ends. The CDR3 contains 14 residues. As DNA, the CDR3 is TGCAGTGCTAGAGATGCAGGGATGGGCAATGAGCAGTTCTTC. This translates into CSARDAGMGNEQFF.